This T cell receptor beta chain was sequenced in a study of T cell repertoires in cytomegalovirus infection. Turning to the study itself: CMV epitopes that were recently identified and HLA-C-restricted were used alongside well-studied HLA-B-restricted ones. It was the public TCR beta signatures that indicated both CMV infection and matching HLA type.

The CDR3 totals 16 residues. The germline V gene encodes CDR1 MDHEN and CDR2 SYDVKM. V lost 4 bases and J 0 bases, leaving 15 bases between the germline ends. Study outcomes and limitations: Individuals carrying CMV plus the relevant HLA were identified by cumulative frequency of public TCR beta families. Within the response measured ex vivo, HLA-C-restricted CMV-specific TCR beta clonotypes were dominant.

Note on this clonotype: Its antigen remains unidentified.

TCRdb re-analysed the reads in MiXCR, keeping a single row per CDR3 protein. The sample includes 700,000 to 900,000 distinct CDR3 sequences, just under 30% seen only once; the top ten take about an eighth. The clonotype was recovered from a human donor in good health (CMV status not recorded). Some clones in this sample may be carry-over from other donors' samples. Sequenced here: cultured CD8+ T cells from PBMCs, sampled from culture after CMV antigen stimulation. This rearrangement joins TRBV28 to TRBJ1-2, with D hard to call. CDR3 in DNA: TGTGCCAGCAGTTCCCGCGAGTCAGGCCCTAACTATGGCTACACCTTC. This gives the protein CASSSRESGPNYGYTF.